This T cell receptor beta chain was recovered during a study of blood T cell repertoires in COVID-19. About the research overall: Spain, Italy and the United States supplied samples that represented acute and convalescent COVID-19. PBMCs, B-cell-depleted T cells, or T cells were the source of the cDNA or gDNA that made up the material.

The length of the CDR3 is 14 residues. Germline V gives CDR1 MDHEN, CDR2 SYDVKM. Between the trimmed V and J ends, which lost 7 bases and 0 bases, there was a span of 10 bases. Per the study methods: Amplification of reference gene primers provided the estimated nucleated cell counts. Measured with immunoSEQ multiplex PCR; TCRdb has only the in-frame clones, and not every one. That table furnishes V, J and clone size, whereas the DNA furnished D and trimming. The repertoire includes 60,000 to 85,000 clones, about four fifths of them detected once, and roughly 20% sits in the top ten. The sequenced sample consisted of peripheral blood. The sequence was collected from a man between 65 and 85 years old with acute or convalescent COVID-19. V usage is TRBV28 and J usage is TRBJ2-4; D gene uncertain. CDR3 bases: TGTGCCAGCATTGATCAGGTAGCCAAAAACATTCAGTACTTC. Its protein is CASIDQVAKNIQYF. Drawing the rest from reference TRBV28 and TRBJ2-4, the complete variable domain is DVKVTQSSRYLVKRTGEKVFLECVQDMDHENMFWYRQDPGLGLRLIYFSYDVKMKEKGDIPEGYSVSREKKERFSLILESASTNQTSMYLCASIDQVAKNIQYFGAGTRLSVL.